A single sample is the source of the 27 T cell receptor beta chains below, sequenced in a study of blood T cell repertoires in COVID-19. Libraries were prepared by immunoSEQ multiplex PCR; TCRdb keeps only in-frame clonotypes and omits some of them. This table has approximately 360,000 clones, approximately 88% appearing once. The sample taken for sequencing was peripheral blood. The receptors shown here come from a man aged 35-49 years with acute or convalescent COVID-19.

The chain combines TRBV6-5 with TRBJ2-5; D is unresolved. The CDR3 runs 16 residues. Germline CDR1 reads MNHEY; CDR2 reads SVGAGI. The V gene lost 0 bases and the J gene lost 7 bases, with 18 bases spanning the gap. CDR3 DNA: TGTGCCAGCAGTTACTCACGGCTAGTGGGTTTTGGGACCCAGTACTTC. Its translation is CASSYSRLVGFGTQYF.

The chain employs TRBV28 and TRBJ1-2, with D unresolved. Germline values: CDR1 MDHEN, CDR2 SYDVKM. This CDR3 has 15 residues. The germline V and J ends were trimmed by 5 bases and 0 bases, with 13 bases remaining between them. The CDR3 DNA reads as TGTGCCAGCAGTATCTCCGGCGGAGCTAACTATGGCTACACCTTC. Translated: CASSISGGANYGYTF.

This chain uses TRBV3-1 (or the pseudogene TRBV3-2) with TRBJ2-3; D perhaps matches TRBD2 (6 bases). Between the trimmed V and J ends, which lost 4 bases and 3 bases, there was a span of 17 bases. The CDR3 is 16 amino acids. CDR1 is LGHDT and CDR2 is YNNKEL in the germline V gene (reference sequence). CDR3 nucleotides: TGTGCCAGCAGCCTAGAAAGTAGTGGGGGGACAGATACGCAGTATTTT. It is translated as CASSLESSGGTDTQYF.

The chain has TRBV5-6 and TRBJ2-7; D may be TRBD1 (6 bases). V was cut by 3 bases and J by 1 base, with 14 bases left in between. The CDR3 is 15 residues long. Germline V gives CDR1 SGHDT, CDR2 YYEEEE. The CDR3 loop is CASSSISTGSYEQYF. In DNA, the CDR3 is TGTGCCAGCAGCTCCATCTCGACAGGATCCTACGAGCAGTACTTC.

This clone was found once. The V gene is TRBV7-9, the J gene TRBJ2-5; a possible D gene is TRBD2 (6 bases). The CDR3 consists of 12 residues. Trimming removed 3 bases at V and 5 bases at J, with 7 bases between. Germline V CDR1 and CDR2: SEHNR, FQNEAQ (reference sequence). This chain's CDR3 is CASSFGGETQYF. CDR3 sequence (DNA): TGTGCCAGCAGCTTTGGGGGGGAGACCCAGTACTTC.

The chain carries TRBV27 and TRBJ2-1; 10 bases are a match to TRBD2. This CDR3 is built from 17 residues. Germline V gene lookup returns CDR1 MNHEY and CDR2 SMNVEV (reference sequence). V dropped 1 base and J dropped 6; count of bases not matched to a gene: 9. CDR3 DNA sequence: TGTGCCAGCAGTTTATGGGCTAGCGGGAGCCTAGGCAATGAGCAGTTCTTC. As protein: CASSLWASGSLGNEQFF.

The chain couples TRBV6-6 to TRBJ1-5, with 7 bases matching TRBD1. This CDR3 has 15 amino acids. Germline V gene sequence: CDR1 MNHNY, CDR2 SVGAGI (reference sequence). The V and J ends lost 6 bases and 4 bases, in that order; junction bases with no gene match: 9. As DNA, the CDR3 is TGTGCCAGCAGGGAAACGACAGGGCGGAATCAGCCCCAGCATTTT. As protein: CASRETTGRNQPQHF.

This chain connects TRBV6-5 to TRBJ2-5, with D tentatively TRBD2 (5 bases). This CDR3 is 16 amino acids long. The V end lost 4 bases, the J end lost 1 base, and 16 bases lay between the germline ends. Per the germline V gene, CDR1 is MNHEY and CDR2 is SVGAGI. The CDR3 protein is CASSLRTDGLQETQYF. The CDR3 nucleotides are TGTGCCAGCAGTTTAAGGACGGACGGACTCCAAGAGACCCAGTACTTC.

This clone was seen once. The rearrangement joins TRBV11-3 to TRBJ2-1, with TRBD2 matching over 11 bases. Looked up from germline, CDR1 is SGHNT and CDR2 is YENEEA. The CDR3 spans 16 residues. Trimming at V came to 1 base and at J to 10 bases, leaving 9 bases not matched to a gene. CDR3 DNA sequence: TGTGCCAGCAGCTTAGCTAGCGGGGGGCTTCCCCAGGAGCAGTTCTTC. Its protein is CASSLASGGLPQEQFF.

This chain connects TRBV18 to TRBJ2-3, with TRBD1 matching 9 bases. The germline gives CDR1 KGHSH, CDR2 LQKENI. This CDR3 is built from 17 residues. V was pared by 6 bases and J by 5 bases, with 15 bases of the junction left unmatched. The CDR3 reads CASSRDRAPDAKDTQYF. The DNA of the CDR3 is TGTGCCAGCTCCCGGGACAGGGCTCCCGATGCCAAAGATACGCAGTATTTT.

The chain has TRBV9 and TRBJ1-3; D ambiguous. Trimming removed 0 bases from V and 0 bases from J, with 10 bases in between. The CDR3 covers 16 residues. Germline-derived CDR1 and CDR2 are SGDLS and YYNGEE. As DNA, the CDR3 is TGTGCCAGCAGCGTAGAAAGTTCCAGCTCTGGAAACACCATATATTTT. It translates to CASSVESSSSGNTIYF. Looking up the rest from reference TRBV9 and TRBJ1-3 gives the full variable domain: DSGVTQTPKHLITATGQRVTLRCSPRSGDLSVYWYQQSLDQGLQFLIQYYNGEERAKGNILERFSAQQFPDLHSELNLSSLELGDSALYFCASSVESSSSGNTIYFGEGSWLTVV.

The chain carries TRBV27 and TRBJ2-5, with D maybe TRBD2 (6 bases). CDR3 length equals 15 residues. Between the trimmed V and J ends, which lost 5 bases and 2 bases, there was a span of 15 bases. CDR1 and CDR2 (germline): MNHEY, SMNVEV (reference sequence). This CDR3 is CASSPITGLQETQYF. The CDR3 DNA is TGTGCCAGCAGTCCCATAACGGGACTTCAAGAGACCCAGTACTTC.

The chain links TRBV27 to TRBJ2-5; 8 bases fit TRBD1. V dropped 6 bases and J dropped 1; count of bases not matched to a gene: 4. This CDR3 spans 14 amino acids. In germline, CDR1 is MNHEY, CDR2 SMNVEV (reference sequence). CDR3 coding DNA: TGTGCCAGCAGAGTGGACAGGGTCCAAGAGACCCAGTACTTC. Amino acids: CASRVDRVQETQYF.

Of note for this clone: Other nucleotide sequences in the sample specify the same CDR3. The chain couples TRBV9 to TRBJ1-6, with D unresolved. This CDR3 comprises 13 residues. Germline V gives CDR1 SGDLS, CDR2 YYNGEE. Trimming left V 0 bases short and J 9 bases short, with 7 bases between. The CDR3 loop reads CASSVETGSPLHF. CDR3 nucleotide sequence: TGTGCCAGCAGCGTAGAGACGGGTTCACCCCTCCACTTT.

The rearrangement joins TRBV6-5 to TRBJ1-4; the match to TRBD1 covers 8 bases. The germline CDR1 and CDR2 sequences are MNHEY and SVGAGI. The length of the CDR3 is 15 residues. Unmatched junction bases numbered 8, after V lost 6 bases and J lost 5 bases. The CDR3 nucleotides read TGTGCCAGCAGGGCGGGGGACAGGAGAAATGAAAAACTGTTTTTT. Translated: CASRAGDRRNEKLFF.

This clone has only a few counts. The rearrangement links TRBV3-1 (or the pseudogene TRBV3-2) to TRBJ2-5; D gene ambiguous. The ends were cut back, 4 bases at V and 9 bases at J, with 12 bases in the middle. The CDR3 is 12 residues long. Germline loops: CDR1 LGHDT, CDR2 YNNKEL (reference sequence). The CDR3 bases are TGTGCCAGCAGCCCCTCTACTCGTTCCCAGTACTTC. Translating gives CASSPSTRSQYF.

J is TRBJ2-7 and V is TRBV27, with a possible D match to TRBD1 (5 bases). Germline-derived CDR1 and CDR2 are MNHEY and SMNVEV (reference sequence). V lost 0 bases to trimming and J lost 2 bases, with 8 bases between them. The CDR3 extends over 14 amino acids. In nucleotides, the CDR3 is TGTGCCAGCAGTTTATCGGAGACAGCCTACGAGCAGTACTTC. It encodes CASSLSETAYEQYF.

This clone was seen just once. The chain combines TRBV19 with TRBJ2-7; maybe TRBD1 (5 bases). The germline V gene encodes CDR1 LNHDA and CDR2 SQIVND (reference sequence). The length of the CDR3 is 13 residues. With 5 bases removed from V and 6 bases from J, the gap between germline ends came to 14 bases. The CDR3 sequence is CASSWGSRSEQYF. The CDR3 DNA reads TGTGCCAGTAGTTGGGGCAGCCGTTCCGAGCAGTACTTC.

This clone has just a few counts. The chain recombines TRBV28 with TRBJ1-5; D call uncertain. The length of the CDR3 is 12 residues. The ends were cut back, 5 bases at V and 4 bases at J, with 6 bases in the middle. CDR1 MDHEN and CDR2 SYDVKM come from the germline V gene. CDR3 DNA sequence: TGTGCCAGCAGTCAAAATAATCAGCCCCAGCATTTT. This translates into CASSQNNQPQHF.

CDR3 sequence (DNA): TGTGCCAGCAGCTTCGGGACAGGCAATCAGCCCCAGCATTTT. Translated: CASSFGTGNQPQHF. The V call is TRBV2, the J call TRBJ1-5; 7 nucleotides match TRBD1. The CDR3 is 14 residues long. J was trimmed by 2 bases and V by 6 bases; bases with no gene match: 4. From germline, CDR1 is SNHLY and CDR2 FYNNEI.

The CDR3 here is CASKDRESNQPQHF. The CDR3 DNA reads as TGTGCCTCCAAAGACAGGGAAAGCAATCAGCCCCAGCATTTT. The chain employs TRBV19 and TRBJ1-5, with 7 bases that match TRBD1. The CDR3 runs 14 residues. CDR1 LNHDA and CDR2 SQIVND come from the germline V gene (reference sequence). V lost 11 bases and J lost 1; bases outside the gene matches: 8.

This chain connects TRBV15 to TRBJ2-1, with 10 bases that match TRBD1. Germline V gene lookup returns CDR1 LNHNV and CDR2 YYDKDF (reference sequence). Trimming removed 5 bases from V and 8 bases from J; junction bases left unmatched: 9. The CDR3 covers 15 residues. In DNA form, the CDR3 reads TGTGCCACCAGCGACCGGGACAGGGGCAGCGATGAGCAGTTCTTC. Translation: CATSDRDRGSDEQFF. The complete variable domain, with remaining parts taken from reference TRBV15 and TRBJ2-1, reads DAMVIQNPRYQVTQFGKPVTLSCSQTLNHNVMYWYQQKSSQAPKLLFHYYDKDFNNEADTPDNFQSRRPNTSFCFLDIRSPGLGDTAMYLCATSDRDRGSDEQFFGPGTRLTVL.

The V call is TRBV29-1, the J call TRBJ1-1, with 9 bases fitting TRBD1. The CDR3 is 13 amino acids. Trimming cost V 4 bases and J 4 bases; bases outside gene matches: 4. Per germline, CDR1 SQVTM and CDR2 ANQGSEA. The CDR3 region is CSVVETGGTEAFF. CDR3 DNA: TGCAGCGTTGTTGAGACAGGGGGCACTGAAGCTTTCTTT.

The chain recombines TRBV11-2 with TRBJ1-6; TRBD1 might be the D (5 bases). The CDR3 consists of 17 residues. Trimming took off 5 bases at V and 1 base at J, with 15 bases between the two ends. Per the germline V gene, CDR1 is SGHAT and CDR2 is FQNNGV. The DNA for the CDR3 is TGTGCCAGCAGCCCGTCGTATCGGACATCCTATAATTCACCCCTCCACTTT. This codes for CASSPSYRTSYNSPLHF.

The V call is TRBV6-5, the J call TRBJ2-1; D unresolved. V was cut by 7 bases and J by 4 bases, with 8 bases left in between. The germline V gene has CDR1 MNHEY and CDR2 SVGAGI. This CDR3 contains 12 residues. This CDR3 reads CASKELYNEQFF. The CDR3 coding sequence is TGTGCCAGCAAAGAACTTTACAATGAGCAGTTCTTC.

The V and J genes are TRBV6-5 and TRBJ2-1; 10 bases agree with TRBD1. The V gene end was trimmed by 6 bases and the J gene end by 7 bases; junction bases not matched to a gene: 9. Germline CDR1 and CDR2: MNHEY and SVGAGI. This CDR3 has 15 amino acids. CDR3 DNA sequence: TGTGCCAGCAGGCGACAGGGGGCGACTGGAAATGAGCAGTTCTTC. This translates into CASRRQGATGNEQFF.

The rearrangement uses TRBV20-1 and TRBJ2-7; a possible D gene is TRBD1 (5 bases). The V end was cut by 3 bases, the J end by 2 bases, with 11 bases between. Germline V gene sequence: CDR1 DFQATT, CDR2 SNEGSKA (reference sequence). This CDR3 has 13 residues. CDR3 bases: TGCAGTGCTAGTCTGGACATCCCCTACGAGCAGTACTTC. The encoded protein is CSASLDIPYEQYF.